The TCR beta chain under discussion was sequenced for a study of human T cells and chemical hapten exposure. Study details: Each patient's scalp received weekly diphenylcyclopropenone throughout the approximately 23-week study. Variability of per-sample TCR yields stemmed mainly from small differences in pooled library volume. Whole-study results and caveats: Expanded TCRs clustered into significantly more large CDR3 similarity groups than controls, the analysis revealed.

Documented time point: patch test 1, 2 weeks after DPC sensitization. This sample's treatment: therapeutic diphenylcyclopropenone sensitization with weekly scalp DPC. Participating donors were patients with alopecia, aged 18 to 70 years, considered appropriate candidates for DPC. CDR3 length: 16 amino acids. CDR1 is SEHNR, CDR2 FQNEAQ, per germline (reference sequence). Trimming took 4 bases from V and 3 from J, leaving 16 bases between them. This clonotype was detected ten times or more. The antigen is undetermined. TCRdb recomputed calls from the RACE reads with MiXCR, one row per CDR3 protein. The sample includes over 11,000 distinct CDR3 sequences, around 17% of them seen just once.

The sequence was collected from a woman aged 25 to 39 with alopecia areata. Some clones in this sample may be carry-over from other donors' samples. V usage is TRBV7-9 and J usage is TRBJ2-4; D call uncertain. The sequenced sample was whole blood, obtained in connection with sensitization to the hapten diphenylcyclopropenone (DPC). In DNA form, the CDR3 reads TGTGCCAGCAGCTCAGCTAGGAGCATAGGCAAAAACATTCAGTACTTC. As protein: CASSSARSIGKNIQYF.